These 25 T cell receptor beta chains share one sample of origin, sequenced in a study of cytomegalovirus exposure and HLA in healthy donors. Primers: 60 Vbeta forward and 13 Jbeta reverse. Some clones are missing from TCRdb's copy, which holds only in-frame ones; the method was immunoSEQ multiplex PCR. This table has over 85,000 clones, about three quarters appearing once. Material: PBMCs. Every receptor here comes from a woman aged 60-70 years in good health and CMV-seropositive.

This clone was seen a single time. The genes are TRBV27 and TRBJ2-3; D may be TRBD2 (6 bases). Germline V gene sequence: CDR1 MNHEY, CDR2 SMNVEV (reference sequence). Trimming removed 4 bases at V and 7 bases at J, with 15 bases between. CDR3 length: 14 amino acids. CDR3 sequence reads: CASSSPVGGNTQYF. The CDR3, as DNA: TGTGCCAGCAGTTCTCCGGTTGGGGGGAATACGCAGTATTTT.

The chain joins TRBV15 to TRBJ1-1; D unresolved. Germline CDR1 and CDR2: LNHNV and YYDKDF (reference sequence). Trimming shortened V by 5 bases and J by 7 bases, and 11 bases separated the two germline ends. This CDR3 region has 12 residues. The CDR3 is CATSHRSGEAFF. The CDR3 nucleotides are TGTGCCACCAGCCATAGAAGCGGTGAAGCTTTCTTT.

This clone was seen a few times. The chain couples TRBV19 to TRBJ1-5, with 7 bases fitting TRBD1. Germline lookup yields CDR1 LNHDA and CDR2 SQIVND (reference sequence). The V segment lost 6 bases and the J segment 4 bases; nucleotides outside the gene matches: 3. The CDR3 is 13 amino acids. The CDR3 sequence is CASRATGNQPQHF. CDR3 coding DNA: TGTGCCAGTAGAGCGACAGGGAATCAGCCCCAGCATTTT.

The chain links TRBV7-9 to TRBJ2-2, with D possibly being TRBD2 (5 bases). This CDR3 has 14 amino acids. V dropped 5 bases and J dropped 6 bases, with 13 bases sitting between them. Per germline, CDR1 SEHNR and CDR2 FQNEAQ (reference sequence). Here the CDR3 reads CASSTPGGPGELFF. Written as DNA, the CDR3 is TGTGCCAGCAGCACCCCAGGAGGCCCCGGGGAGCTGTTTTTT.

This clone was counted between two and nine times. V gene TRBV4-1 combines with J gene TRBJ1-4; 8 bases are a match to TRBD1. Trimming removed 0 bases from V and 8 bases from J; junction bases left unmatched: 8. CDR1 is MGHRA, CDR2 YSYEKL, per germline. This CDR3 contains 16 residues. CDR3 residues: CASSQDLDRVLEKLFF. The CDR3 nucleotides are TGCGCCAGCAGCCAAGATCTGGACAGGGTTTTGGAAAAACTGTTTTTT.

The rearrangement links TRBV9 to TRBJ2-3, with 11 bases lining up with TRBD1. The CDR3 is 15 residues long. Germline V CDR1 and CDR2: SGDLS, YYNGEE. The junction had 4 bases not matched to a gene; V was cut back by 3 bases and J by 4 bases. CDR3 residues: CASSAGQGAPDTQYF. The DNA of the CDR3 is TGTGCCAGCAGCGCAGGACAGGGGGCTCCAGATACGCAGTATTTT.

This clone was seen only once. This chain connects TRBV7-2 to TRBJ2-5; 11 bases agree with TRBD2. The germline V gene encodes CDR1 SGHTA and CDR2 FQGNSA. The V and J ends lost 4 bases and 2 bases, in that order; junction bases with no gene match: 9. CDR3 length: 17 amino acids. As DNA, the CDR3 is TGTGCCAGCAGCTACTACGGGACTAGCGGAACACAAGAGACCCAGTACTTC. It translates to CASSYYGTSGTQETQYF.

The chain joins TRBV11-1 to TRBJ2-3; 11 bases match TRBD2. V gave up 5 bases and J gave up 3 bases; unmatched junction bases: 7. Germline-derived CDR1 and CDR2 are SGHAT and FQDESV (reference sequence). The CDR3 consists of 16 residues. The CDR3 sequence: CASSGLASGRTDTQYF. CDR3 coding DNA: TGTGCCAGCAGCGGGTTGGCTAGCGGGAGGACAGATACGCAGTATTTT. Full variable domain (remainder filled in from reference TRBV11-1 and TRBJ2-3): EAEVAQSPRYKITEKSQAVAFWCDPISGHATLYWYRQILGQGPELLVQFQDESVVDDSQLPKDRFSAERLKGVDSTLKIQPAELGDSAMYLCASSGLASGRTDTQYFGPGTRLTVL.

The chain uses TRBV4-2 and TRBJ2-6; 8 bases match TRBD1. Germline loops: CDR1 LGHNA, CDR2 YNFKEQ. The CDR3 extends over 17 amino acids. J lost 0 bases, V lost 1 base, and 2 bases had no gene match. CDR3 bases: TGTGCCAGCAGCCAAGGGCAGGGGGCCTCTGGGGCCAACGTCCTGACTTTC. Residues: CASSQGQGASGANVLTF.

The gene calls are TRBV7-3 and TRBJ1-2; D not resolved. With 4 bases removed from V and 3 bases from J, the gap between germline ends came to 12 bases. Germline lookup yields CDR1 SGHTA and CDR2 FQGTGA. CDR3 size: 14 residues. The DNA for the CDR3 is TGTGCCAGCAGCTCTGGTCCCCAGGACTATGGCTACACCTTC. This codes for CASSSGPQDYGYTF.

The gene calls are TRBV5-4 and TRBJ2-1, with a tentative D call TRBD2 (6 bases). Germline V gene lookup returns CDR1 SGHNT and CDR2 YYREEE (reference sequence). The CDR3 totals 16 residues. Trimming took 0 bases from V and 8 from J, leaving 18 bases between them. The CDR3 bases are TGTGCCAGCAGCTTGGTTGCAATGGGAGGTTCGGATGAGCAGTTCTTC. Encoded protein: CASSLVAMGGSDEQFF.

The V and J genes are TRBV7-3 and TRBJ2-1, with D tentatively TRBD2 (6 bases). Between the trimmed V and J ends, which lost 1 base and 6 bases, there was a span of 16 bases. Looked up from germline, CDR1 is SGHTA and CDR2 is FQGTGA. This CDR3 is built from 16 residues. CDR3 sequence (DNA): TGTGCCAGCAGCTTAAATGGGCGCGGGACTTCCAATGAGCAGTTCTTC. Translated: CASSLNGRGTSNEQFF.

The count of this clone is one. The V and J genes are TRBV25-1 and TRBJ2-3; D is unresolved. Trimming removed 0 bases at V and 2 bases at J, with 6 bases between. CDR1 is MGHDK and CDR2 is SYGVNS in the germline V gene. The CDR3 is made up of 14 amino acids. In nucleotides, the CDR3 is TGTGCCAGCAGTGAATATAAGCCCACAGATACGCAGTATTTT. Translating gives CASSEYKPTDTQYF.

The sample holds one count of this clone. This chain uses TRBV7-9 with TRBJ2-7; 8 nucleotides agree with TRBD1. V trimming: 6 bases; J trimming: 2 bases; junction bases outside the gene matches: 9. The CDR3 spans 15 residues. Germline CDR1 is SEHNR and CDR2 is FQNEAQ (reference sequence). CDR3 sequence reads: CASRESRGRTYEQYF. The CDR3 DNA reads as TGTGCCAGCAGGGAAAGCAGGGGGCGAACCTACGAGCAGTACTTC.

V usage is TRBV2 and J usage is TRBJ1-5; 10 nucleotides agree with TRBD1. CDR1 and CDR2 from the germline V gene are SNHLY and FYNNEI. CDR3 length: 14 amino acids. The ends lost 4 bases at V and 4 bases at J; junction bases unmatched: 1. The CDR3 here is CASSGDRGNQPQHF. The DNA for the CDR3 is TGTGCCAGCAGTGGGGACAGGGGAAATCAGCCCCAGCATTTT.

The chain links TRBV28 to TRBJ1-2; D call uncertain. This CDR3 comprises 12 residues. Germline V gene lookup returns CDR1 MDHEN and CDR2 SYDVKM. Trimming cost V 2 bases and J 6 bases, with 7 bases left between them. The CDR3 protein is CASSLEQNGYTF. Written as DNA, the CDR3 is TGTGCCAGCAGTTTAGAACAGAATGGCTACACCTTC.

V gene TRBV28 combines with J gene TRBJ2-7; a possible D gene is TRBD2 (5 bases). Germline-derived CDR1 and CDR2 are MDHEN and SYDVKM. The CDR3 length is 14 residues. V lost 3 bases and J lost 6, with 15 bases in between. The DNA for the CDR3 is TGTGCCAGCAGTTTGGGTAATACCCGGGGCGAGCAGTACTTC. Translation gives CASSLGNTRGEQYF.

The chain combines TRBV5-4 with TRBJ2-7; no firm D call. Germline V CDR1 and CDR2: SGHNT, YYREEE (reference sequence). Trimming took off 7 bases at V and 0 bases at J, with 23 bases between the two ends. The CDR3 loop spans 17 amino acids. CDR3 DNA sequence: TGTGCCAGCCAAAACCCAGACCTAAGCGAACACTCCTACGAGCAGTACTTC. This translates into CASQNPDLSEHSYEQYF.

The V gene is TRBV29-1, the J gene TRBJ1-3; the D is unclear. The CDR3 consists of 14 residues. The germline V gene has CDR1 SQVTM and CDR2 ANQGSEA. V dropped 5 bases and J dropped 0 bases, with 11 bases sitting between them. The CDR3 reads CSVSATDSGNTIYF. The CDR3 bases are TGCAGCGTTAGCGCAACCGACTCTGGAAACACCATATATTTT.

The chain employs TRBV1 and TRBJ2-5; TRBD2, the table's D call, lacks a check against the DNA. TRBV1 is marked as a pseudogene. The CDR3 consists of 15 residues. CDR3 DNA sequence: TGCACCAGCAGCCAATCCCGGGAGGGCCGCGAGACCCAGTACTTC. This codes for CTSSQSREGRETQYF.

The chain recombines TRBV10-1 with TRBJ2-1; D uncertain. V lost 0 bases, J lost 12 bases, and 12 bases lay in between. Germline V gene data show CDR1 as WNHNN and CDR2 as SYGVQD (reference sequence). The CDR3 runs 13 residues. The CDR3 protein is CASSESGTYTQFF. CDR3 sequence (DNA): TGCGCCAGCAGTGAGTCGGGCACCTATACGCAGTTCTTC.

The V and J genes are TRBV27 and TRBJ2-7; D gene uncertain. The CDR3 contains 10 residues. Trimming shortened V by 10 bases and J by 4 bases, and 8 bases separated the two germline ends. CDR1 is MNHEY and CDR2 is SMNVEV in the germline V gene (reference sequence). In DNA, the CDR3 is TGTGCCACCTTCTATTACGAGCAGTACTTC. Its protein is CATFYYEQYF.

The rearrangement links TRBV7-8 to TRBJ1-5, with 8 bases that match TRBD1. The CDR3 is made up of 17 amino acids. J lost 6 bases, V lost 2 bases, and 12 bases had no gene match. The germline V gene encodes CDR1 SGHVS and CDR2 FQNEAQ. The CDR3 region has the DNA TGTGCCAGCAGCTTAAGTCCCGGACAGGGCGGTGGTCAGCCCCAGCATTTT. As protein: CASSLSPGQGGGQPQHF.

The chain uses TRBV10-3 and TRBJ2-3; TRBD1 might be the D (7 bases). This CDR3 has 16 residues. Germline lookup yields CDR1 ENHRY and CDR2 SYGVKD. Trimming took 5 bases from V and 2 from J, leaving 17 bases between them. Here the CDR3 reads CAISTPGGTYTDTQYF. Written as DNA, the CDR3 is TGTGCCATCAGTACTCCAGGGGGGACTTACACAGATACGCAGTATTTT.

The chain is built from TRBV2 and TRBJ1-1; 10 bases are shared with TRBD1. Germline V gene data show CDR1 as SNHLY and CDR2 as FYNNEI. The CDR3 length is 14 residues. Trimming removed 5 bases from V and 5 bases from J; junction bases left unmatched: 5. The CDR3 loop reads CASSPTGGVTEAFF. In nucleotides, the CDR3 is TGTGCCAGCAGTCCGACAGGGGGCGTTACTGAAGCTTTCTTT.